The 28 T cell receptor beta chains listed next were all sequenced from one sample in a study of blood T cell repertoires in COVID-19. Clones were sequenced by immunoSEQ multiplex PCR, and TCRdb holds only the in-frame ones, with some missing. The table has over 35,000 clones, 60% to 85% seen once; the top ten hold around 25%. The sample comprised peripheral blood. Every receptor here comes from a man between 70 and 80 years old with acute or convalescent COVID-19.

The rearrangement joins TRBV7-9 to TRBJ1-1; D perhaps matches TRBD1 (5 bases). There are 13 residues in the CDR3. V lost 5 bases to trimming and J lost 8 bases, with 15 bases between them. In germline, CDR1 is SEHNR, CDR2 FQNEAQ (reference sequence). The CDR3 loop is CASSLTGPIEAFF. The CDR3 nucleotides read TGTGCCAGCAGCCTTACAGGACCGATCGAAGCTTTCTTT.

This chain joins TRBV5-1 and TRBJ1-4, with no clear D. CDR3 size: 15 residues. Germline values: CDR1 SGHRS, CDR2 YFSETQ. Trimming left V 2 bases short and J 2 bases short, with 10 bases between. For the CDR3, the DNA is TGCGCCAGCAGCTTCTCCGGAGGGACTAATGAAAAACTGTTTTTT. Encoded protein: CASSFSGGTNEKLFF.

The V and J genes are TRBV6-2 or TRBV6-3 and TRBJ1-6; 7 positions match TRBD1. The CDR3 is 18 amino acids. V dropped 4 bases and J dropped 5; count of bases not matched to a gene: 14. CDR1 and CDR2 from the germline V gene are MNHEY and SVGEGT. The CDR3 here is CASSSRPRWTGDNSPLHF. The DNA of the CDR3 is TGTGCCAGCAGTTCTCGGCCCCGTTGGACAGGAGATAATTCACCCCTCCACTTT.

J is TRBJ1-5 and V is TRBV6-6, with D uncertain. V lost 2 bases and J 1 base, leaving 9 bases between the germline ends. The CDR3 is 15 amino acids. Germline CDR1 is MNHNY and CDR2 is SVGAGI (reference sequence). Written as DNA, the CDR3 is TGTGCCAGCAGTTACAACAGAGTAAGCAATCAGCCCCAGCATTTT. Amino acids: CASSYNRVSNQPQHF.

The chain combines TRBV4-1 with TRBJ1-2; D call uncertain. The CDR3 covers 15 residues. Germline assignment: CDR1 MGHRA and CDR2 YSYEKL. Between the trimmed V and J ends, which lost 0 bases and 2 bases, there was a span of 10 bases. The CDR3 DNA reads as TGCGCCAGCAGCCAAGATATAGCGGCCAACTATGGCTACACCTTC. This gives the protein CASSQDIAANYGYTF.

This chain connects TRBV7-9 to TRBJ1-4, with 7 bases fitting TRBD1. V lost 5 bases, J lost 2 bases, and 5 bases stayed unmatched. This CDR3 is 15 amino acids long. The germline V gene encodes CDR1 SEHNR and CDR2 FQNEAQ (reference sequence). CDR3 amino acids: CASSQGDTTNEKLFF. The CDR3 nucleotides are TGTGCCAGCAGCCAGGGGGATACGACTAATGAAAAACTGTTTTTT.

The chain employs TRBV5-8 and TRBJ1-2; TRBD1 agrees at 9 bases. The CDR3 is 16 amino acids. The V segment lost 4 bases and the J segment 2 bases; nucleotides outside the gene matches: 9. From germline, CDR1 is SGHTS and CDR2 YDEGEE. The CDR3 loop reads CASSKGTGNFNYGYTF. The CDR3 bases are TGTGCCAGCAGCAAGGGGACAGGGAATTTCAACTATGGCTACACCTTC.

The J gene is TRBJ1-1, the V gene TRBV5-4; the match to TRBD1 covers 10 bases. The CDR3 sequence is 15 residues long. J was trimmed by 4 bases and V by 3 bases; bases with no gene match: 6. CDR1 is SGHNT and CDR2 is YYREEE in the germline V gene (reference sequence). The CDR3 DNA reads TGTGCCAGCAGCTCACCGGGACAGGGGTCCACTGAAGCTTTCTTT. This encodes CASSSPGQGSTEAFF.

This chain links TRBV24-1 with TRBJ1-5; D may be TRBD1 (5 bases). The length of the CDR3 is 14 residues. V was clipped by 4 bases and J by 5 bases, with 11 bases between them. CDR1 is KGHDR and CDR2 is SFDVKD in the germline V gene. The DNA of the CDR3 is TGTGCCACCAGTGACTTGGACACCTATCAGCCCCAGCATTTT. It specifies CATSDLDTYQPQHF.

In this sample, this clone turned up once. This chain connects TRBV6-2 or TRBV6-3 to TRBJ1-5; D is possibly TRBD1 (6 bases). The CDR3 runs to 13 residues. Germline assignment: CDR1 MNHEY and CDR2 SVGEGT. V shed 4 bases and J shed 6 bases, with 10 bases lying between them. CDR3 bases: TGTGCCAGCAGTTTCTTAGGGGGTCAGCCCCAGCATTTT. As protein: CASSFLGGQPQHF.

The J gene is TRBJ2-3, the V gene TRBV19, with 9 nucleotides matching TRBD1. Germline V lookup: CDR1 LNHDA, CDR2 SQIVND (reference sequence). J lost 0 bases, V lost 3 bases, and 1 base had no gene match. The CDR3 is made up of 15 amino acids. The CDR3 region is CASSMTGGSTDTQYF. CDR3 in DNA: TGTGCCAGTAGTATGACAGGGGGTAGCACAGATACGCAGTATTTT.

V gene TRBV6-5 combines with J gene TRBJ1-5, with D perhaps TRBD1 (6 bases). In germline, CDR1 is MNHEY, CDR2 SVGAGI. V was pared by 5 bases and J by 1 base, with 12 bases between. The CDR3 totals 15 residues. In nucleotides, the CDR3 is TGTGCCAGCAGTAGGAACAGGGAAAGCAATCAGCCCCAGCATTTT. This encodes CASSRNRESNQPQHF.

The chain is built from TRBV29-1 and TRBJ2-7, with 7 nucleotides matching TRBD2. V gave up 3 bases and J gave up 3 bases; unmatched junction bases: 5. The CDR3 has 13 amino acids. Germline V CDR1 and CDR2: SQVTM, ANQGSEA. CDR3 amino acids: CSVDGGDFYEQYF. The CDR3 bases are TGCAGCGTTGATGGGGGGGATTTCTACGAGCAGTACTTC.

The chain employs TRBV19 and TRBJ2-5, with 7 bases lining up with TRBD1. The CDR3 spans 13 residues. With V trimmed by 6 bases and J by 5 bases, 6 bases remained unmatched. Germline CDR1 and CDR2: LNHDA and SQIVND (reference sequence). The CDR3 here is CASSTTGAETQYF. The CDR3 nucleotides are TGTGCCAGTAGCACCACAGGGGCCGAGACCCAGTACTTC.

There are a few counts of this clone. The genes are TRBV19 and TRBJ2-6; D is undetermined. Germline V lookup: CDR1 LNHDA, CDR2 SQIVND (reference sequence). V was pared by 4 bases and J by 4 bases, with 11 bases between. The length of the CDR3 is 15 residues. CDR3 residues: CASSTVVRGANVLTF. The CDR3 nucleotides read TGTGCCAGTAGTACAGTCGTCCGAGGGGCCAACGTCCTGACTTTC.

The rearrangement uses TRBV27 and TRBJ2-3; TRBD2 aligns across 12 bases. Germline V gene lookup returns CDR1 MNHEY and CDR2 SMNVEV (reference sequence). V lost 6 bases to trimming and J lost 6 bases; unmatched junction nucleotides: 10. This CDR3 is 16 amino acids long. CDR3: CASSPLAGGPRDTQYF. CDR3 nucleotide sequence: TGTGCCAGCAGCCCGCTAGCGGGAGGGCCTCGGGATACGCAGTATTTT.

The rearrangement uses TRBV9 and TRBJ1-2; 8 positions match TRBD1. CDR1 SGDLS and CDR2 YYNGEE come from the germline V gene. The junction had 12 bases not matched to a gene; V was cut back by 3 bases and J by 8 bases. CDR3 length: 15 amino acids. The CDR3 here is CASSAALQGGYGYTF. The CDR3, as DNA: TGTGCCAGCAGCGCAGCGTTACAGGGGGGGTACGGCTACACCTTC.

This chain links TRBV9 with TRBJ2-3, with TRBD2 identical over 10 bases. Trimming took 0 bases from V and 8 from J; bases not matched to a gene: 9. This CDR3 spans 16 amino acids. Per germline, CDR1 SGDLS and CDR2 YYNGEE. CDR3 nucleotides: TGTGCCAGCAGCGTAGGTCTAGCGGGAGCGGTGGTTACGCAGTATTTT. Translated: CASSVGLAGAVVTQYF.

This clone is classed as medium-sized (0.01 to 0.1%). The chain uses TRBV6-6 and TRBJ1-1; no clear D. The germline V and J ends were trimmed by 0 bases and 1 base, with 6 bases remaining between them. CDR1 is MNHNY, CDR2 SVGAGI, per germline (reference sequence). CDR3 length: 14 residues. The CDR3 region is CASSYSGGNTEAFF. In nucleotides, the CDR3 is TGTGCCAGCAGTTACTCGGGAGGGAACACTGAAGCTTTCTTT.

The chain joins TRBV19 to TRBJ1-6; unclear D gene. Trimming cost V 8 bases and J 8 bases, with 19 bases left between them. This CDR3 comprises 15 residues. Germline V gives CDR1 LNHDA, CDR2 SQIVND (reference sequence). DNA for the CDR3: TGTGCCAGTCGAAATTGGTCCCCTCAGGATTCACCCCTCCACTTT. It encodes CASRNWSPQDSPLHF.

V is TRBV15 and J is TRBJ1-5; D is unresolved. The CDR3 spans 16 residues. V was cut by 5 bases and J by 5 bases, with 19 bases left in between. Germline lookup yields CDR1 LNHNV and CDR2 YYDKDF (reference sequence). The CDR3: CATSRLGSGGDQPQHF. The CDR3 coding sequence is TGTGCCACCAGCCGATTGGGTTCAGGAGGCGATCAGCCCCAGCATTTT.

CDR3: CASSQIRTGVVETQYF. CDR3 in DNA: TGTGCCAGCAGCCAAATCAGGACAGGGGTGGTAGAGACCCAGTACTTC. V usage is TRBV3-1 (or the pseudogene TRBV3-2) and J usage is TRBJ2-5; 9 bases align to TRBD1. The CDR3 extends over 16 amino acids. The germline CDR1 and CDR2 sequences are LGHDT and YNNKEL (reference sequence). The junction had 8 bases not matched to a gene; V was cut back by 2 bases and J by 4 bases.

The rearrangement uses TRBV7-3 and TRBJ2-3, with a possible D match to TRBD2 (5 bases). Trimming cost V 6 bases and J 6 bases, with 16 bases left between them. Per germline, CDR1 SGHTA and CDR2 FQGTGA. The length of the CDR3 is 14 residues. CDR3 in amino acids: CASSRTQLGDTQYF. DNA for the CDR3: TGTGCCAGCAGTCGGACCCAACTAGGGGATACGCAGTATTTT.

V and J are TRBV7-2 and TRBJ1-6; possibly TRBD1 for D (5 bases). The germline V and J ends were trimmed by 5 bases and 7 bases, with 15 bases remaining between them. Germline V CDR1 and CDR2: SGHTA, FQGNSA. The CDR3 runs 15 residues. The CDR3 is CASSTQGLLNSPLHF. CDR3 nucleotide sequence: TGTGCCAGCAGCACCCAGGGTCTTCTCAATTCACCCCTCCACTTT. The full variable domain, completed using reference TRBV7-2 and TRBJ1-6, is GAGVSQSPSNKVTEKGKDVELRCDPISGHTALYWYRQSLGQGLEFLIYFQGNSAPDKSGLPSDRFSAERTGGSVSTLTIQRTQQEDSAVYLCASSTQGLLNSPLHFGNGTRLTVT.

This clone turned up a few times. CDR3 sequence: CASSGLAGYYEQYF. The CDR3, as DNA: TGTGCCAGCTCGGGACTAGCGGGATACTACGAGCAGTACTTC. This chain connects TRBV7-9 to TRBJ2-7, with 13 bases aligning to TRBD2. CDR3 length: 14 residues. Germline-derived CDR1 and CDR2 are SEHNR and FQNEAQ (reference sequence). V was clipped by 8 bases and J by 3 bases; unmatched bases: 4.

The genes are TRBV6-5 and TRBJ1-1; D possibly corresponds to TRBD1 (6 bases). The CDR3 is 15 amino acids. V dropped 6 bases and J dropped 2 bases, with 16 bases sitting between them. Germline assignment: CDR1 MNHEY and CDR2 SVGAGI. In DNA form, the CDR3 reads TGTGCCAGCAGCTGGGGGCGAACAGCCAACACTGAAGCTTTCTTT. It codes for CASSWGRTANTEAFF.

This chain connects TRBV7-9 to TRBJ1-1; a weak D match, TRBD1 (5 bases). Germline lookup yields CDR1 SEHNR and CDR2 FQNEAQ (reference sequence). Trimming stripped 4 bases from V and 8 bases from J, with 11 bases between. The CDR3 runs to 12 residues. This CDR3 is CASSSQGREAFF. For the CDR3, the DNA is TGTGCCAGCAGCTCCCAGGGTCGGGAAGCTTTCTTT.

CDR3: CASSLVPSEYNEQFF. CDR3 in DNA: TGCGCCAGCAGCTTGGTGCCTAGCGAGTACAATGAGCAGTTCTTC. This chain uses TRBV5-1 with TRBJ2-1; TRBD2 is a possible D gene (6 bases). Germline V gene data show CDR1 as SGHRS and CDR2 as YFSETQ. Trimming stripped 0 bases from V and 4 bases from J, with 11 bases between. The length of the CDR3 is 15 residues. The entire variable domain, with the rest obtained from reference TRBV5-1 and TRBJ2-1, is as follows: KAGVTQTPRYLIKTRGQQVTLSCSPISGHRSVSWYQQTPGQGLQFLFEYFSETQRNKGNFPGRFSGRQFSNSRSEMNVSTLELGDSALYLCASSLVPSEYNEQFFGPGTRLTVL.